This TCR beta chain derives from a study of technical replicates of blood from a few donors. The CDR3 runs 15 residues. The ends lost 4 bases at V and 7 bases at J; junction bases unmatched: 5. Looked up from germline, CDR1 is SNHLY and CDR2 is FYNNEI. This clone was seen a handful of times. Method: immunoSEQ multiplex PCR; TCRdb's copy keeps in-frame clones and lacks some. This table has roughly 87,000 clones, 90% to 95% appearing once. The sequence was collected from a human donor in good health. Sequences were obtained from T cells isolated from PBMCs. This chain links TRBV2 with TRBJ1-6; TRBD1 agrees at 9 bases. The CDR3, as DNA: TGTGCCAGCAGTGGGGAGGGACAGGGAAATTCACCCCTCCACTTT. As protein: CASSGEGQGNSPLHF.